This T cell receptor beta chain comes out of a study of cytomegalovirus exposure and HLA in healthy donors (TCRdb year 2017). Looking at the study overall: According to a later analysis, the 120 or so validation repertoires were produced on the same platform as the 666 repertoires of the first cohort. The study aimed to test whether signatures of past pathogen exposure could be identified by cataloging public T cell receptors. A separate validation cohort of 100 to 150 different subjects was used in addition to the 666-subject first cohort. To predict cytomegalovirus infection status, the study brought together high-throughput TCR immunosequencing, statistical association of individual TCRs with disease status, and machine learning.

The donors were included in the validation cohort of 130 or so subjects, a group kept apart from the 666-subject first cohort. Libraries were prepared through the immunoSEQ multiplex PCR assay. In the authors' own workflow: A statistical classification framework was built to diagnose cytomegalovirus status from the catalog of TCR beta chain sequences. TCRdb carries this immuneACCESS record with in-frame sequences only. Its versions omit some clonotypes, under half of them owing to an unresolved V gene in the studies checked, with the rest unexplained. V, J and clone size are taken as reported in that table, and D and trimming were inferred from the DNA itself. The sample includes around 160,000 clones, with more than 70% observed a single time. Clones ranked in the top ten supply approximately 3.1% of the sample. The germline ends are 13 bases apart after V is trimmed by 4 bases and J by 0 bases. From cysteine to phenylalanine, the CDR3 is 15 amino acids long. Of all the DNA, just the CDR3 is kept, 45 bases in frame from base 1. The germline V gene yields SQVTM for CDR1 and ANQGSEA for CDR2.

Overall results and qualifications from the work: In the study, approximately 160 TCR beta chains were listed as associated with cytomegalovirus. Subsequent analysis determined that TCRs grouped into clusters in the first cohort also showed a tendency toward co-occurrence across the 90 to 150 validation repertoires, and 85% to 95% of cluster scores exceeded 0. A later analysis had no HLA typing for the validation cohort, so co-occurrence there was scored across all 120 repertoires. According to the authors, the approach could potentially be generalized to other disease states and immunological phenotypes. Across donors, most TCR sequences were observed very rarely, whereas some public TCRs were present in many individuals. Three of the identified cytomegalovirus-associated TCR beta chains were confirmed in vitro to be specific for cytomegalovirus antigens. Cytomegalovirus status was reported to be diagnosed by the classifier with high specificity and sensitivity in both the original and validation cohorts.

About this clone: This clone's antigen is unknown. Within one base of it there is no much larger clone, and no base qualities were kept.

Recombination connected TRBV29-1 to TRBJ1-5; the D segment could be TRBD1, given 6 matching bases. The TCR sequence derives from a man between 18 and 29 years old in good health and CMV-seronegative. Sequencing used PBMCs. The CDR3 region has the sequence CSVGGGVDSNQPQHF. In nucleotide form, the sequence is TGCAGCGTTGGAGGGGGAGTTGATAGCAATCAGCCCCAGCATTTT.